This T cell receptor (beta chain) was captured by sequencing in a study of beta chain features in type 1 diabetes. Study as a whole: All samples yielded roughly 100 million examined sorted cells. Study-level results: A moderate, significant TCRB CDR3 shortening appeared in type 1 diabetes across four CD4+ subsets.

The germline gives CDR1 SEHNR, CDR2 FQNEAQ (reference sequence). The V end was cut by 8 bases, the J end by 6 bases, with 19 bases between. CDR3 length equals 15 residues. Expressed TCRB transcripts were sequenced after all isolated RNA was converted to cDNA. Method: immunoSEQ multiplex PCR; TCRdb's copy keeps in-frame clones and lacks some. Here the sample spans about 140,000 clones, 6.9% being singletons. This clone was seen a few times. Its antigen is undetermined. The TCR originated in a woman younger than 45 in good health. The genes are TRBV7-9 and TRBJ2-2, with D possibly being TRBD1 (5 bases). Source material: central memory CD4+ T cells from blood. In DNA form, the CDR3 reads TGTGCCAGCGAATTCCCTGGGGCAGGGTCCGGGGAGCTGTTTTTT. Protein sequence: CASEFPGAGSGELFF.